This entry lists 16 T cell receptor beta chains sequenced from one sample in a study of Graves' ophthalmopathy and Graves' hyperthyroidism. Amplification of TCR beta CDR3 regions used RNA transcripts. In the first round, RT-PCR was carried out with HTBI primers, and a multiplex PCR formed the second round. TCRdb itself ran the multiplex PCR reads through MiXCR, one entry per CDR3 protein. Of 150,000 or so distinct CDR3 sequences in the sample, under 45% are singletons; the top ten hold approximately 9%. The material sequenced was peripheral blood. These receptors all come from a man aged 30-40 years with Graves' ophthalmopathy.

The V and J genes are TRBV2 and TRBJ2-4, with D unresolved. V was cut by 6 bases and J by 0 bases, with 9 bases left in between. Germline V gives CDR1 SNHLY, CDR2 FYNNEI. The CDR3 extends over 14 amino acids. CDR3 sequence: CASSPLRAKNIQYF. CDR3 coding DNA: TGTGCCAGCAGCCCCCTGAGAGCCAAAAACATTCAGTACTTC.

This clonotype was seen repeatedly, ten times or more. The chain combines TRBV19 with TRBJ2-5; 7 bases are a match to TRBD1. CDR1 is LNHDA and CDR2 is SQIVND in the germline V gene (reference sequence). The CDR3 sequence is 17 residues long. Germline trimming cut 5 bases from V and 5 bases from J; bases unmatched to any gene: 17. CDR3 in amino acids: CASSAPGQWWMRETQYF. CDR3 nucleotides: TGTGCCAGTAGTGCTCCGGGACAGTGGTGGATGAGGGAGACCCAGTACTTC.

This clonotype was picked up many times. The chain recombines TRBV20-1 with TRBJ2-7; D remains ambiguous. This CDR3 is 14 amino acids long. Trimming removed 6 bases at V and 6 bases at J, with 21 bases between. CDR1 is DFQATT and CDR2 is SNEGSKA in the germline V gene (reference sequence). CDR3 coding DNA: TGCAGTGCCCAGAACTGGATTGGCCAGGCCGAGCAGTACTTC. Its protein is CSAQNWIGQAEQYF.

This clonotype was observed at least ten times. This sequence joins TRBV12-3 or TRBV12-4 and TRBJ1-2; no firm D call. The CDR3 spans 14 residues. Deletions cut 6 bases from V and 4 bases from J, with 15 bases between. DNA of the CDR3: TGTGCCAGCAGCAAAGGCGGGGATTCCTATGGCTACACCTTC. Translated, it gives CASSKGGDSYGYTF.

This clonotype was found many times. This chain links TRBV5-6 with TRBJ1-1; possible D gene TRBD1, 6 bases. The V end was cut by 8 bases, the J end by 3 bases, with 11 bases between. The CDR3 extends over 12 amino acids. Germline V gene lookup returns CDR1 SGHDT and CDR2 YYEEEE. The CDR3 sequence is CARRQVDTEAFF. In DNA form, the CDR3 reads TGTGCCAGAAGACAGGTAGACACTGAAGCTTTCTTT.

The chain uses TRBV11-3 and TRBJ1-2; 7 positions match TRBD1. Germline V CDR1 and CDR2: SGHNT, YENEEA. J was trimmed by 7 bases and V by 5 bases; bases with no gene match: 4. There are 12 residues in the CDR3. CDR3 region: CASSATGPGYTF. As DNA, the CDR3 is TGTGCCAGCAGCGCGACAGGGCCTGGCTACACCTTC.

Ten or more counts support this clonotype. The CDR3 spells CATSSGAGGEQYF. The CDR3 nucleotides are TGTGCCACCAGCAGTGGGGCGGGGGGCGAGCAGTACTTC. This chain connects TRBV15 to TRBJ2-7, with 8 bases fitting TRBD2. The CDR3 extends over 13 amino acids. Germline-derived CDR1 and CDR2 are LNHNV and YYDKDF (reference sequence). The ends lost 3 bases at V and 6 bases at J; junction bases unmatched: 4.

This clonotype has only one observation. The V and J genes are TRBV2 and TRBJ2-5, with 11 bases fitting TRBD1. The germline V gene encodes CDR1 SNHLY and CDR2 FYNNEI. The V and J ends lost 5 bases and 4 bases, in that order; junction bases with no gene match: 9. This CDR3 contains 16 residues. CDR3 sequence reads: CASSRTGQGARETQYF. In DNA form, the CDR3 reads TGTGCCAGCAGTCGAACCGGACAGGGGGCACGAGAGACCCAGTACTTC.

The rearrangement links TRBV11-2 to TRBJ2-7; D gene ambiguous. V lost 0 bases and J lost 3, with 6 bases in between. This CDR3 contains 13 residues. CDR1 SGHAT and CDR2 FQNNGV come from the germline V gene. The CDR3 DNA sequence: TGTGCCAGCAGCTTAGAATTCCGCTACGAGCAGTACTTC. Its protein is CASSLEFRYEQYF.

This clonotype occurred many times. CDR3 sequence (DNA): TGCGCCAGCGGGAGACAGCCCCAGCATTTT. As protein: CASGRQPQHF. The V gene is TRBV5-1, the J gene TRBJ1-5; D uncertain. This CDR3 is 10 amino acids long. In germline, CDR1 is SGHRS, CDR2 YFSETQ. V gave up 7 bases and J gave up 7 bases, with 6 bases separating them.

In its sample, this clonotype was seen many times. The rearrangement uses TRBV20-1 and TRBJ1-5; 8 nucleotides line up with TRBD1. CDR3 size: 13 residues. CDR1 and CDR2 (germline): DFQATT, SNEGSKA (reference sequence). J was trimmed by 6 bases and V by 6 bases; bases with no gene match: 7. The CDR3 DNA reads TGCAGTGCACAGGGGGACGAGTCTCAGCCCCAGCATTTT. It yields the protein CSAQGDESQPQHF.

This clonotype was counted many times. The J gene is TRBJ2-4, the V gene TRBV30; D gene unclear. Germline assignment: CDR1 GTSNPN and CDR2 SVGIG (reference sequence). V dropped 4 bases and J dropped 2 bases, with 9 bases sitting between them. The CDR3 extends over 13 amino acids. The CDR3 sequence: CAWTMFSKNIQYF. For the CDR3, the DNA is TGTGCCTGGACCATGTTTTCCAAAAACATTCAGTACTTC.

The chain is built from TRBV6-5 and TRBJ2-2, with D possibly TRBD1 on 6 matching bases. V shed 7 bases and J shed 3 bases, with 12 bases lying between them. The CDR3 is 14 residues long. Looked up from germline, CDR1 is MNHEY and CDR2 is SVGAGI. The CDR3 DNA sequence: TGTGCCAGCACTTCCCCAGGGGACACCGGGGAGCTGTTTTTT. Protein product: CASTSPGDTGELFF.

The rearrangement joins TRBV27 to TRBJ2-7, with 8 bases identical to TRBD1. Germline assignment: CDR1 MNHEY and CDR2 SMNVEV (reference sequence). The CDR3 spans 17 residues. The V segment lost 1 base and the J segment 5 bases; nucleotides outside the gene matches: 13. CDR3 protein: CASSLWPPGTGGHEQYF. Written as DNA, the CDR3 is TGTGCCAGCAGTTTATGGCCTCCGGGGACAGGAGGCCACGAGCAGTACTTC.

This clonotype has a count of ten or more. V usage is TRBV6-5 and J usage is TRBJ1-1; weak D call: TRBD1 (6 bases). This CDR3 spans 14 amino acids. V was clipped by 6 bases and J by 1 base, with 12 bases between them. Germline CDR1 and CDR2: MNHEY and SVGAGI. The CDR3 spells CASRAGTTNTEAFF. For the CDR3, the DNA is TGTGCCAGCAGGGCCGGGACAACGAACACTGAAGCTTTCTTT.

This clonotype was detected many times. DNA of the CDR3: TGTGCCATCGCGACGTTGAACTCCTACGAGCAGTACTTC. Its translation: CAIATLNSYEQYF. J is TRBJ2-7 and V is TRBV28; no reliable D call. Germline V lookup: CDR1 MDHEN, CDR2 SYDVKM. The V end was cut by 10 bases, the J end by 0 bases, with 13 bases between. The CDR3 spans 13 residues. Drawing the rest from reference TRBV28 and TRBJ2-7, the complete variable domain is DVKVTQSSRYLVKRTGEKVFLECVQDMDHENMFWYRQDPGLGLRLIYFSYDVKMKEKGDIPEGYSVSREKKERFSLILESASTNQTSMYLCAIATLNSYEQYFGPGTRLTVT.